The rows below give T cell receptor beta chains drawn from one sample of a study of blood T cell repertoires in COVID-19. The data were produced by immunoSEQ multiplex PCR, yet TCRdb's version contains in-frame clones alone and is incomplete. There are about 170,000 clones in the sample; about four fifths occur only once, and 2.5% to 3% lies in the top ten. The sequenced sample consisted of peripheral blood. These receptors were taken from a woman of 80 years or more with COVID-19, enrolled during active disease. CDR3s include the opening cysteine and the closing phenylalanine or tryptophan. Fields, in order: J gene, D gene, clone size, V gene, CDR3 DNA, CDR3 protein. The D gene is left open where the match is weak. Size values are once, few and many counts, or a class for expanded clones, and some rows have none.

TRBJ1-1,TRBD1,-,TRBV7-9,TGTGCCAGCAGCCACCCGACAGGGAGGAACACTGAAGCTTTCTTT,CASSHPTGRNTEAFF
TRBJ1-2,TRBD1,-,TRBV2,TGTGCCAGCAGCCCCACGACAGGGGAAAAAATCGGCTACACCTTC,CASSPTTGEKIGYTF
TRBJ2-5,-,once,TRBV5-1,TGCGCCAGCAGCTTGACTGGGACAAGGCAAGAGACCCAGTACTTC,CASSLTGTRQETQYF
TRBJ1-5,-,-,TRBV28,TGTGCCAGCAGTTGGGGCAAGATGGGACAGCCCCAGCATTTT,CASSWGKMGQPQHF
TRBJ2-5,TRBD1,-,TRBV28,TGTGCCAGCAGTACAGGGGCGGAGACCCAGTACTTC,CASSTGAETQYF
TRBJ2-7,TRBD2,-,TRBV2,TGTGCCAGCAGCGGCCCCGGGACCCGAACTAGCGGGAGCGTAAAGCAGTACTTC,CASSGPGTRTSGSVKQYF
TRBJ2-5,TRBD1,-,TRBV29-1,TGCAGCGTCATAGGGACAGGGGGGAGAGGGGAGACCCAGTACTTC,CSVIGTGGRGETQYF
TRBJ1-6,-,-,TRBV9,TGTGCCAGCAGCGGGTCGGGGGAGCCACCCCTCCACTTT,CASSGSGEPPLHF
TRBJ2-1,TRBD2,-,TRBV18,TGTGCCAGCTCAGGAAGCGGGGCGGGCTCCTACAATGAGCAGTTCTTC,CASSGSGAGSYNEQFF
TRBJ2-5,-,-,TRBV21-1,TGTGCCAGCAGCGCCGGAGGGGAGACCCAGTACTTC,CASSAGGETQYF
TRBJ1-4,-,-,TRBV19,TGTGCCAGTAGTCTCCAGGTAGTGGCAACTAATGAAAAACTGTTTTTT,CASSLQVVATNEKLFF
TRBJ1-4,TRBD1,-,TRBV18,TGTGCCAGCTCACCAGCGGCCGGGACAGGGGATGAAAAACTGTTTTTT,CASSPAAGTGDEKLFF
TRBJ1-2,-,-,TRBV7-9,TGTGCCAGCAGCTTTCGGGGTAGTGGCTACACCTTC,CASSFRGSGYTF
TRBJ2-5,TRBD1,-,TRBV18,TGTGCCAGCTCACCACTAGCAGGGGGCTCCCCAGGGGAGACCCAGTACTTC,CASSPLAGGSPGETQYF
TRBJ2-7,TRBD1,-,TRBV3-1/TRBV3-2,TGTGCCAGCAGCCAAGCCCCGACAGGGGTTCGAGAGCAGTACTTC,CASSQAPTGVREQYF
TRBJ2-2,TRBD2,-,TRBV5-1,TGCGCCAGCAGCCTACTAGCGGGAATGAACACCGGGGAGCTGTTTTTT,CASSLLAGMNTGELFF
TRBJ2-3,TRBD2,-,TRBV7-2,TGTGCCAGCAGCTTATTGAGCGGGGTTACAGATACGCAGTATTTT,CASSLLSGVTDTQYF
TRBJ2-3,TRBD1,-,TRBV24-1,TGTGCCACCAGTGATCGGACAGGGGGCACAGATACGCAGTATTTT,CATSDRTGGTDTQYF
TRBJ1-2,TRBD1,-,TRBV4-3,TGCGCCAGCAGCCAATACGGACAGGGGTGGTTGGACTATGGCTACACCTTC,CASSQYGQGWLDYGYTF
TRBJ1-4,-,-,TRBV4-2,TGTGCCAGCAGCCAAGTCCGGACAAGTGGTGAAAAACTGTTTTTT,CASSQVRTSGEKLFF
TRBJ1-1,-,-,TRBV6-5,TGTGCCAGCAGTTACTTGGCGGGGAGGAACACTGAAGCTTTCTTT,CASSYLAGRNTEAFF
TRBJ2-7,TRBD1,-,TRBV10-3,TGTGCCACTACTTCCGGGACAGGGGTTGACGAGCAGTACTTC,CATTSGTGVDEQYF
TRBJ2-1,-,-,TRBV7-2,TGTGCCAGCAGCTTAGTACTTTTAGCAGGGCGAGCCTACAATGAGCAGTTCTTC,CASSLVLLAGRAYNEQFF
TRBJ2-1,TRBD2,-,TRBV9,TGTGCCAGCAGCATTAGCGGGGGGGCCCATGAGCAGTTCTTC,CASSISGGAHEQFF
TRBJ2-3,TRBD2,-,TRBV7-2,TGTGCCAGCAGCCTCCCTAGCGGGGGGAGCACAGATACGCAGTATTTT,CASSLPSGGSTDTQYF
TRBJ2-3,-,-,TRBV7-9,TGTGCCAGCACAGTTAGCGCAGATACGCAGTATTTT,CASTVSADTQYF
TRBJ1-1,-,-,TRBV29-1,TGCAGCGTTGCGCCGACCGGAGGGCTGAACACTGAAGCTTTCTTT,CSVAPTGGLNTEAFF
TRBJ2-4,TRBD2,-,TRBV3-1/TRBV3-2,TGTGCCAGCAGCTTACGGCGGGGGGGAGCCAAAAACATTCAGTACTTC,CASSLRRGGAKNIQYF
TRBJ1-1,TRBD1,once,TRBV11-3,TGTGCCAGCAGCTTCAGGGACAGTCTGTTTTCTTTCTTT,CASSFRDSLFSFF
TRBJ1-2,TRBD1,-,TRBV6-5,TGTGCCAGCAGTTACGCGGGACAGAACGGCTACACCTTC,CASSYAGQNGYTF
TRBJ2-2,-,-,TRBV4-3,TGCGCCAGCAGCCAAGATGCACAGTATACCGGGGAGCTGTTTTTT,CASSQDAQYTGELFF
TRBJ2-1,TRBD2,-,TRBV7-3,TGTGCCAGCAGCCCTTGGACTAGCGGGAGACTGTTCTTC,CASSPWTSGRLFF
TRBJ1-6,TRBD1,-,TRBV4-3,TGCGCCAGCAGCCAGTTGGGACAGGGATTGAATTCACCCCTCCACTTT,CASSQLGQGLNSPLHF
TRBJ2-1,-,few,TRBV10-3,TGTGCCATCAAGGGGCGGGACAGAGACTACAATGAGCAGTTCTTC,CAIKGRDRDYNEQFF
TRBJ1-6,TRBD1,-,TRBV10-3,TGTGCCATCAGGATCGACAGGGATTCACCCCTCCACTTT,CAIRIDRDSPLHF
TRBJ1-5,-,once,TRBV21-1,TGTGCCAGCAGCAGTGAGGGCATCCACCATAGCAATCAGCCCCAGCATTTT,CASSSEGIHHSNQPQHF
TRBJ2-5,-,-,TRBV5-1,TGCGCCAGCAGCTTGTGGTGGGGGCCAGACCAAGAGACCCAGTACTTC,CASSLWWGPDQETQYF
TRBJ2-7,TRBD1,-,TRBV2,TGTGCCAGCAGTCCCCGGGACAGGATATCCTACGAGCAGTACTTC,CASSPRDRISYEQYF
TRBJ2-1,-,-,TRBV27,TGTGCCGTTGGCCCCCTTGAGCAGTTCTTC,CAVGPLEQFF
TRBJ1-6,-,-,TRBV28,TGTGCCAGCAGTTTACCTGATTCACCCCTCCACTTT,CASSLPDSPLHF
TRBJ2-7,-,-,TRBV4-1,TGCGCCAGCAGCCAAGGGGCAGGCCCCTCCTACTTC,CASSQGAGPSYF
TRBJ2-1,TRBD2,-,TRBV27,TGTGCCAGCAGTTCATTAGCGGGAGTCGGGCTTGAGCAGTTCTTC,CASSSLAGVGLEQFF
TRBJ1-2,-,-,TRBV4-1,TGCGCCAGCAGTCAGGTGAACCAGGGGGGCTACACCTTC,CASSQVNQGGYTF
TRBJ2-7,TRBD1,-,TRBV28,TGTGCCAGCAGTTTAGACAGGGAAGGGTACGAGCAGTACTTC,CASSLDREGYEQYF
TRBJ2-3,TRBD2,-,TRBV25-1,TGTGCCAGACCCGGACTAGCGGGAGGGCCCTCAGATACGCAGTATTTT,CARPGLAGGPSDTQYF
TRBJ2-7,TRBD2,-,TRBV7-9,TGTGCCAGCAGCTTAGCCCCGGGGACTAGTTTCTCCTACGAGCAGTACTTC,CASSLAPGTSFSYEQYF
TRBJ2-5,-,-,TRBV6-6,TGTGCCAGCAGTCACCCCCGGGGAAGGAGCCAAGAGACCCAGTACTTC,CASSHPRGRSQETQYF
TRBJ2-3,TRBD2,-,TRBV15,TGTGCCACCAGCCTCAAGGCGGGGGGGCACCATACGCAGTATTTT,CATSLKAGGHHTQYF
TRBJ2-7,-,few,TRBV27,TGTGCCAGCAGGAATATAGTTACCTCCTACGAGCAGTACTTC,CASRNIVTSYEQYF
TRBJ2-7,TRBD2,few,TRBV5-4,TGTGCCAGCAGCTCACGGATGCTAGCGGACGGAACCTACGAGCAGTACTTC,CASSSRMLADGTYEQYF
TRBJ1-2,-,-,TRBV10-3,TGTGCCATCAGTGAGTACGGAGCCATGGGTGGCTACACCTTC,CAISEYGAMGGYTF
TRBJ1-2,-,-,TRBV28,TGTGCCAGCTCTCGGACACTCCACGACTATGGCTACACCTTC,CASSRTLHDYGYTF
TRBJ2-7,-,-,TRBV12-3/TRBV12-4,TGTGCCAGCAGTCCCGGACAGTCCTACGAGCAGTACTTC,CASSPGQSYEQYF
TRBJ2-7,TRBD1,-,TRBV18,TGTGCCAGCTCGGACAGGGGCTACGAGCAGTACTTC,CASSDRGYEQYF
TRBJ2-1,-,-,TRBV7-3,TGTGCCAGCAGCTTCGGCCGGGAATACAATGAGCAGTTCTTC,CASSFGREYNEQFF
TRBJ2-7,TRBD2,-,TRBV19,TGTGCCAGTAGTAAGCGAGGGGAGGGACGGTCTTACGAGCAGTACTTC,CASSKRGEGRSYEQYF
TRBJ1-2,TRBD1,-,TRBV6-2/TRBV6-3,TGTGCCAGCAGCCAACAGGGGTACGGCTACACCTTC,CASSQQGYGYTF
TRBJ1-1,-,-,TRBV15,TGTGCCACCAGCAGAGATCCATCCGCGGGGACTGAAGCTTTCTTT,CATSRDPSAGTEAFF
TRBJ2-3,TRBD2,-,TRBV5-1,TGCGCCAGCAGGGCCACTAGCGGGGCAGATACGCAGTATTTT,CASRATSGADTQYF